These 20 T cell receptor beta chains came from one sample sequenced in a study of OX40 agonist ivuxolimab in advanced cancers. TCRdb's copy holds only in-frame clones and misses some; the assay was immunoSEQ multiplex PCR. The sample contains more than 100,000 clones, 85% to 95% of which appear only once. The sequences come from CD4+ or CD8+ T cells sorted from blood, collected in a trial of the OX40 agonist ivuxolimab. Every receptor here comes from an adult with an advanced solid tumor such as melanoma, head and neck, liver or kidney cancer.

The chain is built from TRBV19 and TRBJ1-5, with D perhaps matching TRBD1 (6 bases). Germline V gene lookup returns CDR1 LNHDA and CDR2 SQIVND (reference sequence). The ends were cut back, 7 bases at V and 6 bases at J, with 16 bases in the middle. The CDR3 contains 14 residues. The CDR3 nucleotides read TGTGCCAGTAACCCGGGGGGGCCGGGTCAGCCCCAGCATTTT. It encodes CASNPGGPGQPQHF.

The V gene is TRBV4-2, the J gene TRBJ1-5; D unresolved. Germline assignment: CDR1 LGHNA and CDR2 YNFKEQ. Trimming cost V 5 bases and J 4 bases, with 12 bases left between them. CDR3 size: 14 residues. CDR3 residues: CASSFGRLNQPQHF. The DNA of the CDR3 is TGTGCCAGCAGCTTCGGACGGCTTAATCAGCCCCAGCATTTT.

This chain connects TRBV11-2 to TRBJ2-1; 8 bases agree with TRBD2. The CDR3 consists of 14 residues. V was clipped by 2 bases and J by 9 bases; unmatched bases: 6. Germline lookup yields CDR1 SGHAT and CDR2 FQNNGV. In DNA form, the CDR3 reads TGTGCCAGCAGCTTAATCGGGAGGGCCTTTGAGCAGTTCTTC. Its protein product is CASSLIGRAFEQFF.

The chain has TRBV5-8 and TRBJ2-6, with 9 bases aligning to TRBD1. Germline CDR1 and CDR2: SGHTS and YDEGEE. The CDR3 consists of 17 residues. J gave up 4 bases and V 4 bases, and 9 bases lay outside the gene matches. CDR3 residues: CASSRWTGAGGANVLTF. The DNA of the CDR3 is TGTGCCAGCAGCCGCTGGACAGGGGCAGGCGGGGCCAACGTCCTGACTTTC.

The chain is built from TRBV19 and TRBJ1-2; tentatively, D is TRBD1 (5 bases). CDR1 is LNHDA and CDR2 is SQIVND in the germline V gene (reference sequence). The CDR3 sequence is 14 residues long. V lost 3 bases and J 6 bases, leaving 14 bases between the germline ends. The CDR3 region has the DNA TGTGCCAGTAGTATTCCGGGACGAGCCAATGGCTACACCTTC. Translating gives CASSIPGRANGYTF.

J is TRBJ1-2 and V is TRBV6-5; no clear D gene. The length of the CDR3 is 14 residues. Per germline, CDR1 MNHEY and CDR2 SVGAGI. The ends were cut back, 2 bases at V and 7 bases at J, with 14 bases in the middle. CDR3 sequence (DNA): TGTGCCAGCAGTTACCGGTTCGGTCGAGGTGGCTACACCTTC. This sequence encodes CASSYRFGRGGYTF.

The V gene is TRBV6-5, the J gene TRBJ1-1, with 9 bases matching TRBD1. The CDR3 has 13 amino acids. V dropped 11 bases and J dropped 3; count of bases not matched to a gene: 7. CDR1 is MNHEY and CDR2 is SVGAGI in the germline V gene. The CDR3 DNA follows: TGTGCCGGACGGACAGGGGCGGACACTGAAGCTTTCTTT. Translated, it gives CAGRTGADTEAFF.

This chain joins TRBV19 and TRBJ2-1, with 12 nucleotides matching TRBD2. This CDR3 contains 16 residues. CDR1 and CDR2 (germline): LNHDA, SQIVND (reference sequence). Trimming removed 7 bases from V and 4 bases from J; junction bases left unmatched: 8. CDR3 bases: TGTGCCAGTAACCGAAGGACTAGCGGGGCTTACAATGAGCAGTTCTTC. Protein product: CASNRRTSGAYNEQFF.

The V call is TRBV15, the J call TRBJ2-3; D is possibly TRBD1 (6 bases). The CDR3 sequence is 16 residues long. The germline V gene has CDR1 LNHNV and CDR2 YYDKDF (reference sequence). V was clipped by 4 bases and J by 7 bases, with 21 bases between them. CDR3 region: CATSNPVFGDINTQYF. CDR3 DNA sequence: TGTGCCACCAGCAACCCCGTATTCGGGGACATAAATACGCAGTATTTT.

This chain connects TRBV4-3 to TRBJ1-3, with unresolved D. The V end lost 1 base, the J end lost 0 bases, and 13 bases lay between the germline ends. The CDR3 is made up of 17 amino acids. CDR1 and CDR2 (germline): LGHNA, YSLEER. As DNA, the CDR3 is TGCGCCAGCAGCCAAGCCCCGGGCAGTTCCTCTGGAAACACCATATATTTT. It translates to CASSQAPGSSSGNTIYF.

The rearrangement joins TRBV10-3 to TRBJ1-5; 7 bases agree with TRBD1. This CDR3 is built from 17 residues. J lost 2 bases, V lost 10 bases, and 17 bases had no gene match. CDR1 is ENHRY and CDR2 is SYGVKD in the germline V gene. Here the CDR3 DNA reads TGTGCCACCGGGGGGCAGGGGGTGACGGGCGGCAATCAGCCCCAGCATTTT. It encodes CATGGQGVTGGNQPQHF.

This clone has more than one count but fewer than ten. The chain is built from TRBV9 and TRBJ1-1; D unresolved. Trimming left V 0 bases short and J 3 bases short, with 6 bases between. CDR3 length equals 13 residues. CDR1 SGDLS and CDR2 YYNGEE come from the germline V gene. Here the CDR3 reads CASSVVRDTEAFF. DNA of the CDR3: TGTGCCAGCAGCGTAGTGCGAGACACTGAAGCTTTCTTT.

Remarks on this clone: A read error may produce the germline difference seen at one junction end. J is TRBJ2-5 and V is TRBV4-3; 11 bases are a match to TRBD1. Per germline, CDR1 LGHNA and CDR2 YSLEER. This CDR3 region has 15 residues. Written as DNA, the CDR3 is TGCGCCAGCAGCCAAGGGACAGGGGGCCAAAAGACCCAGTACTTC. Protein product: CASSQGTGGQKTQYF.

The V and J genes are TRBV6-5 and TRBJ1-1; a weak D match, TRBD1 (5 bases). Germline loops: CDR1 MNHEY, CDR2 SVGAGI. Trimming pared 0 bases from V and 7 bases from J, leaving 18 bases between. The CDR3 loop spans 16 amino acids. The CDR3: CASSYSGTSPTGEAFF. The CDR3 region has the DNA TGTGCCAGCAGTTACTCGGGGACCTCGCCCACGGGTGAAGCTTTCTTT.

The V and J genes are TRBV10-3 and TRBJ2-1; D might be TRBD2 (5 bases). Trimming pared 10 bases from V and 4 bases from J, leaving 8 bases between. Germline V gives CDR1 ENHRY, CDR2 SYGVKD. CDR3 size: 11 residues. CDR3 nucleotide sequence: TGTGCCAGCGGACTGTACAATGAGCAGTTCTTC. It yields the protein CASGLYNEQFF.

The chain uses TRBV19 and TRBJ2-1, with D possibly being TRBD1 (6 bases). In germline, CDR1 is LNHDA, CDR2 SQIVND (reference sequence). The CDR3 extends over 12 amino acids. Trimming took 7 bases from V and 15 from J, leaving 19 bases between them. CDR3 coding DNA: TGTGCCAGTACTCTAGCACAGGGTCTCCTGTTCTTC. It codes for CASTLAQGLLFF.

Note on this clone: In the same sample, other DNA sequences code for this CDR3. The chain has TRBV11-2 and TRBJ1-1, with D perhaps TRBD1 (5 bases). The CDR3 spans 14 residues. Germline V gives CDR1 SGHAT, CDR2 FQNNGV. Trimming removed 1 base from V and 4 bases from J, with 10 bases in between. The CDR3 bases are TGTGCCAGCAGCTTAGCCAGGGTAGGCACTGAAGCTTTCTTT. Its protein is CASSLARVGTEAFF.

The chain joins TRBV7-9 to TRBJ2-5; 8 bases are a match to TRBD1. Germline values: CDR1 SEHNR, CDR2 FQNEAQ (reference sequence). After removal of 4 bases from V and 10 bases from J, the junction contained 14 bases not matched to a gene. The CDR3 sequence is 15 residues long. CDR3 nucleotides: TGTGCCAGCAGCTCCGGGACAGGTCCCCAAATGGACCAGTACTTC. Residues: CASSSGTGPQMDQYF. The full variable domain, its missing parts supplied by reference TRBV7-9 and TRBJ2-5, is DTGVSQNPRHKITKRGQNVTFRCDPISEHNRLYWYRQTLGQGPEFLTYFQNEAQLEKSRLLSDRFSAERPKGSFSTLEIQRTEQGDSAMYLCASSSGTGPQMDQYFGPGTRLLVL.

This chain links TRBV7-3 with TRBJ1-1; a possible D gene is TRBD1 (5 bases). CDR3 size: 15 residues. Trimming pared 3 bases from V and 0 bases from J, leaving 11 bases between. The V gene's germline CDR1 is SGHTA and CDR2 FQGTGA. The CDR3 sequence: CASSFGGGMNTEAFF. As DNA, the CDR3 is TGTGCCAGCAGCTTTGGGGGAGGAATGAACACTGAAGCTTTCTTT.

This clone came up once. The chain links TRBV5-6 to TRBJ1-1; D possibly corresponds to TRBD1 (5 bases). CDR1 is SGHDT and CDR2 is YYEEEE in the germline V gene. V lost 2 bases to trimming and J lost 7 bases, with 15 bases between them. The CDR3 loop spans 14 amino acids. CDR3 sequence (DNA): TGTGCCAGCAGCTTATCGGGGGAGGCAAATGAAGCTTTCTTT. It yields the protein CASSLSGEANEAFF.